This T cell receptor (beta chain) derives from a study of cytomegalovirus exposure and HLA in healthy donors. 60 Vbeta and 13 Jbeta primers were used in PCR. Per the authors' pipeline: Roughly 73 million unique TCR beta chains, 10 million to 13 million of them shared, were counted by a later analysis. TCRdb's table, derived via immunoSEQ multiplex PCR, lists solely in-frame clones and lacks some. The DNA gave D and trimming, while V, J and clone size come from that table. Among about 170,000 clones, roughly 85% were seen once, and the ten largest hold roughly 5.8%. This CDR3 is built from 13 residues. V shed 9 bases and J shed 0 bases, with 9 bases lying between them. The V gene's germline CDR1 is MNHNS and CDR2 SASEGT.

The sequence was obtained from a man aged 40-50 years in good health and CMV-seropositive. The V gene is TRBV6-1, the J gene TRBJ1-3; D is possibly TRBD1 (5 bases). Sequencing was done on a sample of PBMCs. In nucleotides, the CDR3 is TGTGCCAGACAGGACTACTCTGGAAACACCATATATTTT. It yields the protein CARQDYSGNTIYF.